What follows are 11 T cell receptor beta chains derived from one specimen sequenced in a study of blood T cell repertoires in COVID-19. The assay was immunoSEQ multiplex PCR, and TCRdb's table has in-frame clones only and misses some. The table has 200,000 to 300,000 clones, more than 75% seen once. Sample: PBMCs or T cells enriched from blood (not recorded which). These receptors were collected from a woman aged 18-30 years who had recovered from COVID-19.

The rearrangement joins TRBV5-4 to TRBJ2-1; 10 bases are shared with TRBD2. There are 15 residues in the CDR3. The germline CDR1 and CDR2 sequences are SGHNT and YYREEE (reference sequence). Germline trimming cut 4 bases from V and 6 bases from J; bases unmatched to any gene: 7. CDR3 bases: TGTGCCAGCAGCCCCTGGACTAGCGGCCTCAATGAGCAGTTCTTC. Protein: CASSPWTSGLNEQFF.

The chain uses TRBV9 and TRBJ2-5, with a possible D match to TRBD1 (5 bases). The CDR3 is 14 residues long. Germline V gene sequence: CDR1 SGDLS, CDR2 YYNGEE. Trimming stripped 4 bases from V and 5 bases from J, with 15 bases between. CDR3 in amino acids: CASSPQGLGETQYF. The CDR3 DNA is TGTGCCAGCAGCCCCCAGGGTTTAGGGGAGACCCAGTACTTC.

The chain has TRBV3-1 (or the pseudogene TRBV3-2) and TRBJ2-3; TRBD2 agrees at 7 bases. This CDR3 is built from 17 residues. J was trimmed by 0 bases and V by 1 base; bases with no gene match: 7. Germline lookup yields CDR1 LGHDT and CDR2 YNNKEL (reference sequence). As DNA, the CDR3 is TGTGCCAGCAGCCAAGTCGTGAAAGCGGGGAGCACAGATACGCAGTATTTT. This sequence encodes CASSQVVKAGSTDTQYF.

This chain uses TRBV19 with TRBJ1-6, with 7 positions matching TRBD1. The CDR3 extends over 16 amino acids. The germline V gene has CDR1 LNHDA and CDR2 SQIVND (reference sequence). V shed 5 bases and J 7 bases; nucleotides not matched to a gene: 11. DNA of the CDR3: TGTGCCAGTAGTCCCGGCCAGACAGGGTACAATTCACCCCTCCACTTT. It is translated as CASSPGQTGYNSPLHF.

The chain is built from TRBV11-2 and TRBJ2-2; the D gene is possibly TRBD2 (7 bases). The CDR3 consists of 16 residues. The V end lost 5 bases, the J end lost 4 bases, and 17 bases lay between the germline ends. The germline V gene has CDR1 SGHAT and CDR2 FQNNGV. CDR3 residues: CASSPVGGGLTGELFF. The CDR3 nucleotides read TGTGCCAGCAGCCCCGTGGGGGGGGGCCTCACCGGGGAGCTGTTTTTT.

The chain combines TRBV6-2 or TRBV6-3 with TRBJ1-1; 9 bases are shared with TRBD1. V was pared by 0 bases and J by 4 bases, with 0 bases of the junction left unmatched. Germline V lookup: CDR1 MNHEY, CDR2 SVGEGT. This CDR3 comprises 14 residues. DNA of the CDR3: TGTGCCAGCAGTTACTCGGGACAGGGCACTGAAGCTTTCTTT. It is translated as CASSYSGQGTEAFF.

The chain links TRBV5-1 to TRBJ2-2; maybe TRBD2 (6 bases). CDR1 SGHRS and CDR2 YFSETQ come from the germline V gene. V was pared by 0 bases and J by 1 base, with 10 bases between. The CDR3 has 16 residues. The CDR3 spells CASSLGLALNTGELFF. In DNA, the CDR3 is TGCGCCAGCAGCTTGGGGCTAGCGTTGAACACCGGGGAGCTGTTTTTT. Full variable domain (missing parts from reference TRBV5-1 and TRBJ2-2): KAGVTQTPRYLIKTRGQQVTLSCSPISGHRSVSWYQQTPGQGLQFLFEYFSETQRNKGNFPGRFSGRQFSNSRSEMNVSTLELGDSALYLCASSLGLALNTGELFFGEGSRLTVL.

This clone was observed a handful of times. The genes are TRBV6-1 and TRBJ2-7, with TRBD1 as a possible D gene (6 bases). The germline V gene encodes CDR1 MNHNS and CDR2 SASEGT. The ends were cut back, 0 bases at V and 3 bases at J, with 21 bases in the middle. The CDR3 length is 18 residues. CDR3 in amino acids: CASSEAGQGKVAVYEQYF. The CDR3 DNA reads TGTGCCAGCAGTGAAGCAGGGCAGGGGAAAGTCGCCGTCTACGAGCAGTACTTC.

As concerns this clone: The same CDR3 also results from other DNA sequences found in this sample. The chain combines TRBV11-2 with TRBJ2-2; D call uncertain. V was clipped by 3 bases and J by 5 bases, with 4 bases between them. CDR3 size: 12 residues. From germline, CDR1 is SGHAT and CDR2 FQNNGV. CDR3 amino acids: CASSFLTGELFF. The CDR3 region has the DNA TGTGCCAGCAGCTTCCTAACCGGGGAGCTGTTTTTT.

In its sample, this clone was seen once. The CDR3 region has the DNA TGTGCCAGCTCACCGACCGGACAGAACCGCTATGGCTACACCTTC. It codes for CASSPTGQNRYGYTF. The gene calls are TRBV18 and TRBJ1-2; TRBD1 might be the D (6 bases). Looked up from germline, CDR1 is KGHSH and CDR2 is LQKENI. CDR3 length: 15 amino acids. The V end was cut by 3 bases, the J end by 4 bases, with 15 bases between.

V is TRBV29-1 and J is TRBJ1-1; D call uncertain. Trimming pared 4 bases from V and 4 bases from J, leaving 13 bases between. Germline values: CDR1 SQVTM, CDR2 ANQGSEA. The CDR3 extends over 13 amino acids. In DNA form, the CDR3 reads TGCAGCGTTGGGGCGCCGCGTTCCACTGAAGCTTTCTTT. Translating gives CSVGAPRSTEAFF.